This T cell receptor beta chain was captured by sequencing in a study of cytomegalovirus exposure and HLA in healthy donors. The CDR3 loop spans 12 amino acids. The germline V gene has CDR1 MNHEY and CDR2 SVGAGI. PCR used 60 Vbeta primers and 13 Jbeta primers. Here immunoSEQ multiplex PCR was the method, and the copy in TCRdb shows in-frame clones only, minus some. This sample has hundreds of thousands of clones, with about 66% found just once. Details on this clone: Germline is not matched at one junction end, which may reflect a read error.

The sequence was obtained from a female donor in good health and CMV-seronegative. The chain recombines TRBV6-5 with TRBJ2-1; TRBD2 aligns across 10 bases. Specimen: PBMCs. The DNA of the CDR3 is TGTGCCAGCAGTGAAAGCGGGAGGGCCGCGATCTTC. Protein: CASSESGRAAIF.